This entry lists 30 T cell receptor beta chains sequenced from one sample in a study of PD-1 blockade in classical Hodgkin lymphoma. Libraries were prepared by immunoSEQ multiplex PCR; TCRdb keeps only in-frame clonotypes and omits some of them. Among 20,000 to 25,000 clones listed, 81% were seen once. After autologous stem cell transplantation all patients relapsed, and prior brentuximab vedotin exposure differed between cohorts. The source was peripheral blood mononuclear cells (PBMCs), collected before the second cycle of nivolumab. The receptors were sampled from a human donor with classical Hodgkin lymphoma.

The CDR3 DNA reads TGCGCCAGCAGCCGATACAACCGCGGGACTAGCGGAGGGGAGACCCAGTACTTC. Protein sequence: CASSRYNRGTSGGETQYF. The V gene is TRBV5-1, the J gene TRBJ2-5, with 11 bases lining up with TRBD2. J lost 5 bases, V lost 4 bases, and 16 bases had no gene match. The germline V gene encodes CDR1 SGHRS and CDR2 YFSETQ. The CDR3 length is 18 residues.

The chain combines TRBV5-4 with TRBJ2-1, with 9 bases that match TRBD1. J lost 8 bases, V lost 1 base, and 4 bases had no gene match. Germline CDR1 and CDR2: SGHNT and YYREEE (reference sequence). The CDR3 runs 14 residues. The DNA of the CDR3 is TGTGCCAGCAGCTTGCGGGGACAGGGCGATGAGCAGTTCTTC. Translation: CASSLRGQGDEQFF. Full variable domain (remainder filled in from reference TRBV5-4 and TRBJ2-1): ETGVTQSPTHLIKTRGQQVTLRCSSQSGHNTVSWYQQALGQGPQFIFQYYREEENGRGNFPPRFSGLQFPNYSSELNVNALELDDSALYLCASSLRGQGDEQFFGPGTRLTVL.

The CDR3 DNA follows: TGTGCCAGTAGTATCCTCCTAAGGAACACTGAAGCTTTCTTT. Translating gives CASSILLRNTEAFF. This chain links TRBV19 with TRBJ1-1; no clear D gene. The V end lost 3 bases, the J end lost 1 base, and 9 bases lay between the germline ends. This CDR3 region has 14 residues. The germline V gene encodes CDR1 LNHDA and CDR2 SQIVND (reference sequence).

The chain links TRBV14 to TRBJ1-3; tentative D call: TRBD1 (5 bases). The CDR3 runs 17 residues. The germline V and J ends were trimmed by 3 bases and 4 bases, with 19 bases remaining between them. Per germline, CDR1 SGHDN and CDR2 FVKESK. DNA for the CDR3: TGTGCCAGCAGCCAGGACACCGCAGGACTCCTAGGAAACACCATATATTTT. Translated, it gives CASSQDTAGLLGNTIYF.

This rearrangement joins TRBV19 to TRBJ1-2, with D possibly TRBD1 on 5 matching bases. V lost 9 bases and J lost 3, with 17 bases in between. There are 14 residues in the CDR3. Germline V gene lookup returns CDR1 LNHDA and CDR2 SQIVND (reference sequence). CDR3 protein: CASRTREGDYGYTF. CDR3 bases: TGTGCCAGCCGGACACGGGAAGGGGACTATGGCTACACCTTC.

This chain's CDR3 is CASSPQFRASNTGELFF. The DNA of the CDR3 is TGTGCCAGCTCACCACAATTCCGGGCCTCGAACACCGGGGAGCTGTTTTTT. This rearrangement joins TRBV18 to TRBJ2-2; D is unclear. The V end lost 1 base, the J end lost 0 bases, and 12 bases lay between the germline ends. Germline V gene sequence: CDR1 KGHSH, CDR2 LQKENI. CDR3 size: 17 residues.

The genes are TRBV2 and TRBJ1-5, with TRBD1 matching 10 bases. Germline assignment: CDR1 SNHLY and CDR2 FYNNEI. The CDR3 consists of 18 residues. With V trimmed by 4 bases and J by 2 bases, 11 bases remained unmatched. For the CDR3, the DNA is TGTGCCAGCAGTGTGGACAGGGGGTTAGGTATGGGCAATCAGCCCCAGCATTTT. It codes for CASSVDRGLGMGNQPQHF.

V and J are TRBV4-1 and TRBJ2-7; TRBD2 might be the D (6 bases). Germline assignment: CDR1 MGHRA and CDR2 YSYEKL. V gave up 5 bases and J gave up 0 bases, with 17 bases separating them. The CDR3 is 16 amino acids. CDR3 amino acids: CASSSHPAGVSYEQYF. In DNA form, the CDR3 reads TGCGCCAGCAGCTCACATCCAGCGGGCGTCTCCTACGAGCAGTACTTC.

The table lists this clone with a count of one. This chain links TRBV28 with TRBJ1-3; no clear D gene. In germline, CDR1 is MDHEN, CDR2 SYDVKM. The CDR3 consists of 20 residues. V was clipped by 5 bases and J by 4 bases, with 30 bases between them. The CDR3 DNA reads TGTGCCAGCAGTCCCCGAAACTGGCAGTATCGCGAGGCGCGGGGAAACACCATATATTTT. It yields the protein CASSPRNWQYREARGNTIYF. Full variable domain (outside the CDR3, taken from reference TRBV28 and TRBJ1-3): DVKVTQSSRYLVKRTGEKVFLECVQDMDHENMFWYRQDPGLGLRLIYFSYDVKMKEKGDIPEGYSVSREKKERFSLILESASTNQTSMYLCASSPRNWQYREARGNTIYFGEGSWLTVV.

This clone has more than one count but fewer than ten. V usage is TRBV29-1 and J usage is TRBJ2-6; D is undetermined. This CDR3 is built from 11 residues. Per the germline V gene, CDR1 is SQVTM and CDR2 is ANQGSEA. The V end lost 5 bases, the J end lost 9 bases, and 8 bases lay between the germline ends. The CDR3 sequence: CSVFGYNVLTF. In nucleotides, the CDR3 is TGCAGCGTTTTTGGCTACAACGTCCTGACTTTC.

The V gene is TRBV18, the J gene TRBJ2-7; 7 positions agree with TRBD1. The CDR3 is 16 amino acids. Germline V CDR1 and CDR2: KGHSH, LQKENI. Trimming cost V 0 bases and J 2 bases; bases outside gene matches: 7. Here the CDR3 DNA reads TGTGCCAGCTCACCACCTGAACACAGGGGTCCCTACGAGCAGTACTTC. It codes for CASSPPEHRGPYEQYF.

The chain combines TRBV28 with TRBJ2-1, with D possibly being TRBD2 (6 bases). The CDR3 is 16 amino acids. In germline, CDR1 is MDHEN, CDR2 SYDVKM. V was cut by 4 bases and J by 0 bases, with 13 bases left in between. DNA for the CDR3: TGTGCCAGCAGTTCGGTGGAGGGAACCTCCTACAATGAGCAGTTCTTC. This codes for CASSSVEGTSYNEQFF.

The genes are TRBV5-3 and TRBJ2-3; 12 nucleotides match TRBD2. TRBV5-3 is assigned to the ORF class and has an uncertain function. The CDR3 loop spans 17 amino acids. The trim removed 10 bases at V and 3 bases at J, leaving 15 bases unmatched. Here the CDR3 reads CARQTSGSCPSTDTQYF. CDR3 DNA sequence: TGTGCCCGCCAGACTAGCGGGAGCTGTCCAAGTACAGATACGCAGTATTTT.

The chain links TRBV9 to TRBJ2-5; D possibly matches TRBD1 or TRBD2 (5 bases each). Germline values: CDR1 SGDLS, CDR2 YYNGEE. V was pared by 4 bases and J by 2 bases, with 12 bases between. The CDR3 contains 14 residues. The CDR3 sequence: CASSPSWGQETQYF. The CDR3 DNA follows: TGTGCCAGCAGCCCTAGCTGGGGGCAAGAGACCCAGTACTTC.

J is TRBJ2-1 and V is TRBV2; the D gene is possibly TRBD1 (5 bases). Germline CDR1 SNHLY, CDR2 FYNNEI. CDR3 length: 13 amino acids. V lost 4 bases, J lost 6 bases, and 10 bases lay in between. CDR3 sequence reads: CASSVQGFNEQFF. CDR3 in DNA: TGTGCCAGCAGTGTGCAGGGTTTCAATGAGCAGTTCTTC. Full variable domain (outside the CDR3, taken from reference TRBV2 and TRBJ2-1): EPEVTQTPSHQVTQMGQEVILRCVPISNHLYFYWYRQILGQKVEFLVSFYNNEISEKSEIFDDQFSVERPDGSNFTLKIRSTKLEDSAMYFCASSVQGFNEQFFGPGTRLTVL.

The V call is TRBV5-6, the J call TRBJ2-3; TRBD2 matches 8 bases. Germline CDR1 is SGHDT and CDR2 is YYEEEE. The CDR3 length is 15 residues. V lost 2 bases, J lost 5 bases, and 7 bases stayed unmatched. CDR3 in amino acids: CASSFQSGGLDTQYF. The CDR3 bases are TGTGCCAGCAGCTTTCAGAGCGGGGGTTTAGATACGCAGTATTTT.

V gene TRBV2 combines with J gene TRBJ2-3, with D unclear. The germline CDR1 and CDR2 sequences are SNHLY and FYNNEI. The CDR3 consists of 15 residues. Trimming removed 5 bases at V and 0 bases at J, with 12 bases between. In DNA form, the CDR3 reads TGTGCCAGCAGTAACACGGGTAGGAGCACAGATACGCAGTATTTT. The encoded protein is CASSNTGRSTDTQYF. The entire variable domain, with the rest obtained from reference TRBV2 and TRBJ2-3, is as follows: EPEVTQTPSHQVTQMGQEVILRCVPISNHLYFYWYRQILGQKVEFLVSFYNNEISEKSEIFDDQFSVERPDGSNFTLKIRSTKLEDSAMYFCASSNTGRSTDTQYFGPGTRLTVL.

The chain links TRBV7-6 to TRBJ1-2; D is perhaps TRBD1 (5 bases). The CDR3 consists of 19 residues. V shed 5 bases and J shed 5 bases, with 30 bases lying between them. Germline V CDR1 and CDR2: SGHVS, FNYEAQ. The DNA of the CDR3 is TGTGCCAGCAGCCCGACCAGGGTAATTCGCAGCGGGCAAGGGTATGGCTACACCTTC. Amino acid sequence: CASSPTRVIRSGQGYGYTF.

This clone is deemed large (0.1 to 1%). V gene TRBV6-5 combines with J gene TRBJ1-2, with 12 bases identical to TRBD1. V dropped 6 bases and J dropped 8; count of bases not matched to a gene: 4. This CDR3 region has 13 residues. CDR1 MNHEY and CDR2 SVGAGI come from the germline V gene. Written as DNA, the CDR3 is TGTGCCAGCAGGGAAGGGACAGGGGGCGGCTACACCTTC. The encoded protein is CASREGTGGGYTF.

The gene calls are TRBV7-9 and TRBJ2-1; tentatively, D is TRBD2 (6 bases). The V gene's germline CDR1 is SEHNR and CDR2 FQNEAQ (reference sequence). The V end was cut by 5 bases, the J end by 9 bases, with 8 bases between. The CDR3 is made up of 11 amino acids. The CDR3 region is CASSPGGEQFF. CDR3 DNA: TGTGCCAGCAGCCCCGGGGGTGAGCAGTTCTTC.

The J gene is TRBJ2-1, the V gene TRBV5-1, with a weak D call TRBD2 (6 bases). Germline values: CDR1 SGHRS, CDR2 YFSETQ. V gave up 1 base and J gave up 9 bases, with 20 bases separating them. The CDR3 spans 16 residues. For the CDR3, the DNA is TGCGCCAGCAGCTTGTGGGGATCGGGAGATCGCGGTGAGCAGTTCTTC. Protein product: CASSLWGSGDRGEQFF.

The chain combines TRBV10-2 with TRBJ2-3, with D possibly TRBD2 on 5 matching bases. The CDR3 runs to 15 residues. V shed 2 bases and J shed 5 bases, with 14 bases lying between them. Germline V gene lookup returns CDR1 WSHSY and CDR2 SAAADI. DNA for the CDR3: TGCGCCAGCAGTGAGGTGGGAGACCAAGAAGATACGCAGTATTTT. This sequence encodes CASSEVGDQEDTQYF.

The CDR3 sequence is CAQGTNPPYEQYF. The DNA for the CDR3 is TGTGCTCAGGGAACTAACCCTCCCTACGAGCAGTACTTC. The chain uses TRBV2 and TRBJ2-7; tentatively, D is TRBD1 (5 bases). This CDR3 comprises 13 residues. From germline, CDR1 is SNHLY and CDR2 FYNNEI. The full variable domain, rest sourced from reference TRBV2 and TRBJ2-7, is EPEVTQTPSHQVTQMGQEVILRCVPISNHLYFYWYRQILGQKVEFLVSFYNNEISEKSEIFDDQFSVERPDGSNFTLKIRSTKLEDSAMYFCAQGTNPPYEQYFGPGTRLTVT.

The CDR3 nucleotides read TGTGCCTGGAGTGTAGGGCAGGGGGGAAACACCATATATTTT. It codes for CAWSVGQGGNTIYF. This chain links TRBV30 with TRBJ1-3; D might be TRBD1 (6 bases). The V gene lost 0 bases and the J gene lost 4 bases, with 10 bases spanning the gap. CDR1 is GTSNPN and CDR2 is SVGIG in the germline V gene (reference sequence). The CDR3 totals 14 residues.

This clone was counted once. The chain has TRBV29-1 and TRBJ2-1, with 12 bases aligning to TRBD2. Per the germline V gene, CDR1 is SQVTM and CDR2 is ANQGSEA. V shed 5 bases, J shed 7 bases, and the junction held 6 bases outside the gene matches. This CDR3 is built from 14 residues. In DNA, the CDR3 is TGCAGCGTTCTTCCTGGACTAGCGGGGAATGAGCAGTTCTTC. This encodes CSVLPGLAGNEQFF.

This sequence joins TRBV7-9 and TRBJ2-1; TRBD2 matches at 12 bases. This CDR3 region has 17 residues. CDR1 and CDR2 from the germline V gene are SEHNR and FQNEAQ (reference sequence). Germline trimming cut 0 bases from V and 7 bases from J; bases unmatched to any gene: 7. CDR3 in amino acids: CASSLAPLAGGPNEQFF. In DNA, the CDR3 is TGTGCCAGCAGCTTAGCTCCTCTAGCGGGAGGGCCGAATGAGCAGTTCTTC.

The chain combines TRBV5-4 with TRBJ2-3; 9 bases fit TRBD1. Trimming at V came to 5 bases and at J to 4 bases, leaving 17 bases not matched to a gene. The germline CDR1 and CDR2 sequences are SGHNT and YYREEE (reference sequence). This CDR3 has 18 residues. As DNA, the CDR3 is TGTGCCAGCAGACAATCCCTCGGGGGACAGGGACGCGCAGATACGCAGTATTTT. This codes for CASRQSLGGQGRADTQYF.

The chain joins TRBV5-4 to TRBJ2-3, with a weak D call TRBD2 (6 bases). Germline V CDR1 and CDR2: SGHNT, YYREEE (reference sequence). V was pared by 4 bases and J by 6 bases, with 18 bases between. CDR3 length: 15 amino acids. The CDR3 nucleotides read TGTGCCAGCAGCCATGACAGTCTTGGGGGGGATACGCAGTATTTT. Protein: CASSHDSLGGDTQYF.

The chain carries TRBV28 and TRBJ1-5, with no clear D. The CDR3 has 13 amino acids. V dropped 6 bases and J dropped 0 bases, with 6 bases sitting between them. CDR1 is MDHEN, CDR2 SYDVKM, per germline. The chain's CDR3 is CASSTYSNQPQHF. CDR3 DNA: TGTGCCAGCAGCACCTATAGCAATCAGCCCCAGCATTTT.

The chain joins TRBV6-1 to TRBJ1-4, with D tentatively TRBD1 (5 bases). The germline CDR1 and CDR2 sequences are MNHNS and SASEGT. This CDR3 spans 15 amino acids. Deletions cut 4 bases from V and 3 bases from J, with 12 bases between. CDR3 sequence: CASSVYWGANEKLFF. CDR3 nucleotides: TGTGCCAGCAGTGTTTACTGGGGGGCTAATGAAAAACTGTTTTTT.